The next 26 T cell receptor beta chains were all read from a single sample in a study of somatic mutations in cytotoxic T cells in rheumatoid arthritis. Clones were read by immunoSEQ multiplex PCR, and TCRdb kept only the in-frame ones, dropping some. The sample lists about 2,800 clones, 65% to 80% occurring once. Material: CD8+ T cells sorted from synovial fluid. The receptors come from a woman aged 18-35 years with rheumatoid arthritis.

V is TRBV7-2 and J is TRBJ2-1, with TRBD2 identical over 7 bases. The germline V gene encodes CDR1 SGHTA and CDR2 FQGNSA. With 4 bases clipped from V and 10 bases from J, the junction kept 4 bases outside the gene matches. The CDR3 is 12 amino acids. CDR3 amino acids: CASSSASGEQFF. Here the CDR3 DNA reads TGTGCCAGCAGCTCTGCTAGCGGCGAGCAGTTCTTC.

The CDR3 nucleotides read TGTGCCAGTAGCTACAGGGTCACAGATACGCAGTATTTT. This codes for CASSYRVTDTQYF. This chain joins TRBV19 and TRBJ2-3; D is perhaps TRBD1 (6 bases). V shed 6 bases and J shed 2 bases, with 9 bases lying between them. The CDR3 runs 13 residues. CDR1 LNHDA and CDR2 SQIVND come from the germline V gene (reference sequence). The variable domain in full, completed from reference TRBV19 and TRBJ2-3, reads DGGITQSPKYLFRKEGQNVTLSCEQNLNHDAMYWYRQDPGQGLRLIYYSQIVNDFQKGDIAEGYSVSREKKESFPLTVTSAQKNPTAFYLCASSYRVTDTQYFGPGTRLTVL.

This rearrangement joins TRBV6-4 to TRBJ2-3, with TRBD2 matching 8 bases. V gave up 0 bases and J gave up 2 bases; unmatched junction bases: 4. CDR1 is MRHNA and CDR2 is SNTAGT in the germline V gene. The length of the CDR3 is 16 residues. DNA of the CDR3: TGTGCCAGCAGTGACTCTGATAGCGGGGACACAGATACGCAGTATTTT. It specifies CASSDSDSGDTDTQYF.

The chain uses TRBV5-5 and TRBJ2-7; 9 bases map to TRBD2. V was pared by 1 base and J by 7 bases, with 18 bases of the junction left unmatched. The CDR3 loop spans 18 amino acids. Germline CDR1 reads SGHKS; CDR2 reads YYEKEE (reference sequence). The CDR3 DNA reads TGTGCCAGCAGCTTGACCGGTTTGGCGGGGCGGGAGGGCCAGGAGCAGTACTTC. Protein: CASSLTGLAGREGQEQYF.

The chain recombines TRBV28 with TRBJ1-1; no definite D call. The V gene lost 8 bases and the J gene lost 0 bases, with 19 bases spanning the gap. The CDR3 totals 16 residues. CDR1 is MDHEN and CDR2 is SYDVKM in the germline V gene. CDR3 protein: CASRSRREIMNTEAFF. CDR3 nucleotides: TGTGCCAGCCGGTCCAGGAGGGAAATCATGAACACTGAAGCTTTCTTT. Drawing the rest from reference TRBV28 and TRBJ1-1, the complete variable domain is DVKVTQSSRYLVKRTGEKVFLECVQDMDHENMFWYRQDPGLGLRLIYFSYDVKMKEKGDIPEGYSVSREKKERFSLILESASTNQTSMYLCASRSRREIMNTEAFFGQGTRLTVV.

The chain couples TRBV4-2 to TRBJ2-2; 8 nucleotides align to TRBD1. The CDR3 loop spans 17 amino acids. Losses at the gene ends were 7 bases for V and 7 bases for J; bases not matched to a gene: 17. Germline V CDR1 and CDR2: LGHNA, YNFKEQ. For the CDR3, the DNA is TGTGCCAGCAAAAAGAGGGGTAGACAGGGGAGTCACGGGGAGCTGTTTTTT. This encodes CASKKRGRQGSHGELFF.

The V call is TRBV5-6, the J call TRBJ1-1; 9 bases match TRBD1. Germline CDR1 reads SGHDT; CDR2 reads YYEEEE. V lost 0 bases, J lost 0 bases, and 3 bases stayed unmatched. The length of the CDR3 is 16 residues. The CDR3, as DNA: TGTGCCAGCAGCTTGGGTGACAGGGGGATGAACACTGAAGCTTTCTTT. It translates to CASSLGDRGMNTEAFF.

The chain joins TRBV9 to TRBJ2-1; D not certain. The V end lost 3 bases, the J end lost 2 bases, and 9 bases lay between the germline ends. The germline CDR1 and CDR2 sequences are SGDLS and YYNGEE. The CDR3 length is 14 residues. CDR3 amino acids: CASSATGPYNEQFF. The CDR3 DNA follows: TGTGCCAGCAGCGCTACCGGTCCCTACAATGAGCAGTTCTTC.

The V gene is TRBV28, the J gene TRBJ2-3; TRBD2 matches at 8 bases. Germline V CDR1 and CDR2: MDHEN, SYDVKM. The trim removed 3 bases at V and 6 bases at J, leaving 11 bases unmatched. This CDR3 is 16 amino acids long. The CDR3 sequence: CASSFTPGGPWDTQYF. The CDR3 bases are TGTGCCAGCAGTTTTACTCCGGGGGGGCCTTGGGATACGCAGTATTTT.

V usage is TRBV5-6 and J usage is TRBJ2-7; 8 bases are shared with TRBD1. V gave up 1 base and J gave up 2 bases; unmatched junction bases: 5. The length of the CDR3 is 15 residues. Per the germline V gene, CDR1 is SGHDT and CDR2 is YYEEEE. The CDR3 DNA reads as TGTGCCAGCAGCTTGAAGGCGACAGGGGCCTACGAGCAGTACTTC. Amino acids: CASSLKATGAYEQYF.

This clone was observed a handful of times. This chain connects TRBV4-3 to TRBJ1-3, with TRBD1 matching 8 bases. V was pared by 0 bases and J by 3 bases, with 4 bases of the junction left unmatched. This CDR3 has 16 amino acids. Per germline, CDR1 LGHNA and CDR2 YSLEER. Here the CDR3 reads CASSQDSGGVGNTIYF. In DNA, the CDR3 is TGCGCCAGCAGCCAAGATTCAGGGGGCGTTGGAAACACCATATATTTT.

This chain uses TRBV5-1 with TRBJ2-2; D is unclear. V lost 4 bases and J 5 bases, leaving 12 bases between the germline ends. Germline V gene sequence: CDR1 SGHRS, CDR2 YFSETQ. This CDR3 has 14 amino acids. CDR3 sequence: CASSPPGGTGELFF. Here the CDR3 DNA reads TGCGCCAGCAGCCCCCCGGGTGGAACCGGGGAGCTGTTTTTT. Combining the CDR3 with reference TRBV5-1 and TRBJ2-2 gives the whole variable domain KAGVTQTPRYLIKTRGQQVTLSCSPISGHRSVSWYQQTPGQGLQFLFEYFSETQRNKGNFPGRFSGRQFSNSRSEMNVSTLELGDSALYLCASSPPGGTGELFFGEGSRLTVL.

The genes are TRBV2 and TRBJ2-2; maybe TRBD1 (5 bases). The CDR3 loop spans 13 amino acids. The V gene's germline CDR1 is SNHLY and CDR2 FYNNEI. V lost 3 bases and J 9 bases, leaving 11 bases between the germline ends. CDR3 region: CASSEGQGRELFF. The CDR3 region has the DNA TGTGCCAGCAGTGAGGGGCAGGGCCGGGAGCTGTTTTTT.

This clone has a single count. The J gene is TRBJ2-2, the V gene TRBV27; 9 bases align to TRBD1. The junction had 4 bases not matched to a gene; V was cut back by 6 bases and J by 5 bases. The length of the CDR3 is 14 residues. Germline loops: CDR1 MNHEY, CDR2 SMNVEV (reference sequence). The CDR3 spells CASRRTGVTGELFF. DNA for the CDR3: TGTGCCAGCAGGCGGACAGGGGTTACCGGGGAGCTGTTTTTT.

J is TRBJ1-6 and V is TRBV30; 8 bases line up with TRBD1. Germline CDR1 reads GTSNPN; CDR2 reads SVGIG (reference sequence). This CDR3 comprises 17 residues. The J segment lost 8 bases and the V segment lost 0 bases, leaving 12 bases of the junction unmatched. For the CDR3, the DNA is TGTGCCTGGAGTGTTCCAACCGGACAGGGACGTGATTCACCCCTCCACTTT. As protein: CAWSVPTGQGRDSPLHF. The full variable domain, its missing parts supplied by reference TRBV30 and TRBJ1-6, is SQTIHQWPATLVQPVGSPLSLECTVEGTSNPNLYWYRQAAGRGLQLLFYSVGIGQISSEVPQNLSASRPQDRQFILSSKKLLLSDSGFYLCAWSVPTGQGRDSPLHFGNGTRLTVT.

The gene calls are TRBV9 and TRBJ2-1; maybe TRBD1 (5 bases). The CDR3 loop spans 15 amino acids. Germline V lookup: CDR1 SGDLS, CDR2 YYNGEE. Trimming stripped 2 bases from V and 6 bases from J, with 15 bases between. The CDR3 sequence: CASSVSRDSVNEQFF. In DNA form, the CDR3 reads TGTGCCAGCAGCGTCAGCAGGGATTCAGTCAATGAGCAGTTCTTC.

V and J are TRBV2 and TRBJ2-7, with D perhaps TRBD1 (6 bases). CDR1 SNHLY and CDR2 FYNNEI come from the germline V gene. The CDR3 has 18 residues. V shed 8 bases and J shed 2 bases, with 28 bases lying between them. CDR3 protein: CASVNRVGRRVLAYEQYF. CDR3 DNA: TGTGCCAGCGTTAACAGGGTTGGTCGGCGGGTTTTGGCCTACGAGCAGTACTTC. Drawing the rest from reference TRBV2 and TRBJ2-7, the complete variable domain is EPEVTQTPSHQVTQMGQEVILRCVPISNHLYFYWYRQILGQKVEFLVSFYNNEISEKSEIFDDQFSVERPDGSNFTLKIRSTKLEDSAMYFCASVNRVGRRVLAYEQYFGPGTRLTVT.

The J gene is TRBJ1-2, the V gene TRBV27, with D tentatively TRBD1 (5 bases). Germline CDR1 MNHEY, CDR2 SMNVEV (reference sequence). The V and J ends lost 3 bases and 7 bases respectively, with 15 bases between them. This CDR3 comprises 14 residues. The CDR3 reads CASSFYRGSGGYTF. CDR3 sequence (DNA): TGTGCCAGCAGTTTTTATCGGGGGAGTGGTGGCTACACCTTC.

A word on this clone: At one end, the junction sequence differs from germline, possibly due to a read error. The chain joins TRBV7-2 to TRBJ2-7; TRBD1 agrees at 8 bases. Germline CDR1 is SGHTA and CDR2 is FQGNSA. This CDR3 has 15 amino acids. CDR3 in DNA: TGCGCCAGCAGCCAAGACATAACAGGGGGGTACGAGCAGTACTTC. Translated, it gives CASSQDITGGYEQYF.

The chain joins TRBV6-1 to TRBJ1-1; no clear D. Germline assignment: CDR1 MNHNS and CDR2 SASEGT. The CDR3 covers 15 residues. The germline V and J ends were trimmed by 2 bases and 1 base, with 11 bases remaining between them. CDR3 DNA: TGTGCCAGCAGTGAATTCGAGGATTGGAACACTGAAGCTTTCTTT. This encodes CASSEFEDWNTEAFF.

A word on this clone: Sequence at one end of the junction differs from germline and may be a read error. The chain couples TRBV27 to TRBJ2-7; D is unclear. The germline CDR1 and CDR2 sequences are MNHEY and SMNVEV (reference sequence). The CDR3 sequence is 12 residues long. The CDR3 sequence: CANSPNIYEQYF. CDR3 nucleotides: TGTGCCAACAGTCCGAACATCTACGAGCAGTACTTC.

The chain recombines TRBV7-6 with TRBJ2-3, with 7 bases fitting TRBD2. V shed 1 base, J shed 4 bases, and the junction held 8 bases outside the gene matches. CDR1 SGHVS and CDR2 FNYEAQ come from the germline V gene. The CDR3 consists of 16 residues. This chain's CDR3 is CASSLVPGGSPDTQYF. As DNA, the CDR3 is TGTGCCAGCAGCTTAGTACCCGGGGGGAGCCCAGATACGCAGTATTTT. Complete variable domain (other parts from reference TRBV7-6 and TRBJ2-3): GAGVSQSPRYKVTKRGQDVALRCDPISGHVSLYWYRQALGQGPEFLTYFNYEAQQDKSGLPNDRFSAERPEGSISTLTIQRTEQRDSAMYRCASSLVPGGSPDTQYFGPGTRLTVL.

The chain links TRBV5-6 to TRBJ1-2; possible D gene TRBD1, 6 bases. Per the germline V gene, CDR1 is SGHDT and CDR2 is YYEEEE. The CDR3 covers 15 residues. V lost 4 bases and J lost 6, with 19 bases in between. The CDR3 sequence: CASSDNRGAADGYTF. CDR3 in DNA: TGTGCCAGCAGCGATAACCGGGGGGCGGCGGATGGCTACACCTTC.

This clone was detected a few times. The chain uses TRBV4-2 and TRBJ2-7, with TRBD2 matching 7 bases. Trimming cost V 0 bases and J 6 bases; bases outside gene matches: 8. Germline CDR1 and CDR2: LGHNA and YNFKEQ. The length of the CDR3 is 15 residues. As DNA, the CDR3 is TGTGCCAGCAGCCAAGAATCGGGGGGTAGCGGCGAGCAGTACTTC. As protein: CASSQESGGSGEQYF.

This chain joins TRBV15 and TRBJ2-3, with TRBD1 identical over 7 bases. Losses at the gene ends were 5 bases for V and 4 bases for J; bases not matched to a gene: 9. The CDR3 is made up of 15 amino acids. Germline CDR1 reads LNHNV; CDR2 reads YYDKDF (reference sequence). CDR3 nucleotide sequence: TGTGCCACCAGCGGCCGGGACAGACTGGCAGATACGCAGTATTTT. Its translation: CATSGRDRLADTQYF.

This chain joins TRBV6-5 and TRBJ2-7; TRBD1 might be the D (7 bases). This CDR3 contains 11 residues. Between the trimmed V and J ends, which lost 8 bases and 7 bases, there was a span of 12 bases. Germline CDR1 reads MNHEY; CDR2 reads SVGAGI. The CDR3 region is CASDQGGEQYF. The CDR3 DNA reads TGTGCCAGCGACCAGGGGGGAGAGCAGTACTTC.